Each of the 4 T cell receptor beta chains below was sequenced from the same sample in a study of T cell repertoires in cytomegalovirus infection. TCRdb re-called the reads through MiXCR, storing one row per CDR3 protein. The sample lists about 490,000 distinct CDR3 sequences, around 27% occurring once. Input material: PBMCs. The receptors were sampled from a human donor in good health (CMV status not recorded). Some clones in this sample may be carry-over from other donors' samples.

The V call is TRBV6-8, the J call TRBJ1-1, with no clear D. V lost 3 bases to trimming and J lost 5 bases, with 10 bases between them. This CDR3 spans 13 amino acids. Germline CDR1 MNHGY, CDR2 SAAAGT. The CDR3 region is CASSYRRATEAFF. CDR3 nucleotide sequence: TGTGCCAGCAGTTATCGCCGGGCGACTGAAGCTTTCTTT.

This clonotype was seen many times. The chain carries TRBV27 and TRBJ1-5; 7 nucleotides align to TRBD1. The germline V gene encodes CDR1 MNHEY and CDR2 SMNVEV (reference sequence). With V trimmed by 4 bases and J by 5 bases, 8 bases remained unmatched. This CDR3 comprises 15 residues. The CDR3 region is CASSSLQTGHQPQHF. CDR3 DNA: TGTGCCAGCAGTTCCCTTCAGACAGGGCATCAGCCCCAGCATTTT.

The chain is built from TRBV14 and TRBJ1-5; D remains unclear. The ends were cut back, 1 base at V and 3 bases at J, with 4 bases in the middle. There are 13 residues in the CDR3. Germline CDR1 and CDR2: SGHDN and FVKESK. In nucleotides, the CDR3 is TGTGCCAGCAGCCAAGCCCTCAATCAGCCCCAGCATTTT. Residues: CASSQALNQPQHF.

The chain has TRBV13 and TRBJ1-5; D is unresolved. Germline values: CDR1 PRHDT, CDR2 FYEKMQ (reference sequence). The ends were cut back, 8 bases at V and 3 bases at J, with 14 bases in the middle. The CDR3 runs to 14 residues. The CDR3 DNA reads as TGTGCCAGCGGGAGGGCGGGGAACAATCAGCCCCAGCATTTT. Translation gives CASGRAGNNQPQHF. The full variable domain, completed using reference TRBV13 and TRBJ1-5, is AAGVIQSPRHLIKEKRETATLKCYPIPRHDTVYWYQQGPGQDPQFLISFYEKMQSDKGSIPDRFSAQQFSDYHSELNMSSLELGDSALYFCASGRAGNNQPQHFGDGTRLSIL.